This entry lists 25 T cell receptor beta chains sequenced from one sample in a study of blood T cell repertoires in COVID-19. Sequencing used immunoSEQ multiplex PCR; TCRdb keeps in-frame clones, though not all of them. The sample has about 100,000 clones, less than 90% seen once. Sequenced input: peripheral blood. These TCRs come from a young man in a cohort sampled during active COVID-19.

This clone appeared once. V gene TRBV11-2 combines with J gene TRBJ2-4; TRBD2 aligns across 7 bases. V was clipped by 1 base and J by 0 bases; unmatched bases: 3. Germline CDR1 is SGHAT and CDR2 is FQNNGV. CDR3 length equals 16 residues. CDR3: CASSLGWEGAKNIQYF. For the CDR3, the DNA is TGTGCCAGCAGCTTAGGCTGGGAGGGAGCCAAAAACATTCAGTACTTC.

V and J are TRBV10-3 and TRBJ2-3; TRBD2 is a possible D gene (7 bases). The CDR3 length is 16 residues. Germline-derived CDR1 and CDR2 are ENHRY and SYGVKD. V gave up 6 bases and J gave up 2 bases, with 18 bases separating them. The CDR3: CAISPGFGGPTDTQYF. In nucleotides, the CDR3 is TGTGCCATCAGCCCTGGTTTCGGGGGGCCCACAGATACGCAGTATTTT.

The rearrangement uses TRBV5-1 and TRBJ1-1; 11 nucleotides line up with TRBD1. Germline CDR1 and CDR2: SGHRS and YFSETQ. The CDR3 runs 17 residues. V shed 3 bases and J 4 bases; nucleotides not matched to a gene: 11. The CDR3 DNA reads TGCGCCAGCAGCTCGTTCCCGGACAGGGGGCTGGTCACTGAAGCTTTCTTT. This translates into CASSSFPDRGLVTEAFF.

The gene calls are TRBV4-3 and TRBJ2-7, with TRBD1 identical over 12 bases. The germline V gene encodes CDR1 LGHNA and CDR2 YSLEER. This CDR3 region has 14 residues. V was clipped by 6 bases and J by 6 bases; unmatched bases: 6. The chain's CDR3 is CASSPGQGAIEQYF. The CDR3, as DNA: TGCGCCAGCAGTCCGGGACAGGGGGCTATCGAGCAGTACTTC.

The J gene is TRBJ2-5, the V gene TRBV5-1; D possibly corresponds to TRBD2 (5 bases). There are 12 residues in the CDR3. V dropped 4 bases and J dropped 7 bases, with 11 bases sitting between them. CDR1 is SGHRS and CDR2 is YFSETQ in the germline V gene. CDR3 residues: CASSPDRGTQYF. The CDR3 coding sequence is TGCGCCAGCAGCCCCGATCGGGGGACCCAGTACTTC.

The chain has TRBV10-1 and TRBJ1-5; D remains unclear. V was pared by 6 bases and J by 3 bases, with 33 bases between. Germline values: CDR1 WNHNN, CDR2 SYGVQD (reference sequence). The CDR3 has 21 amino acids. The CDR3 DNA follows: TGCGCCAGCAGGGGCCTATTTATGCCTCAAGATTTAAGACGTCTCAATCAGCCCCAGCATTTT. Translated, it gives CASRGLFMPQDLRRLNQPQHF.

The chain joins TRBV19 to TRBJ1-5, with 7 bases lining up with TRBD1. With V trimmed by 6 bases and J by 8 bases, 10 bases remained unmatched. The germline V gene has CDR1 LNHDA and CDR2 SQIVND (reference sequence). The length of the CDR3 is 14 residues. The CDR3 loop reads CASRVSEGAKPQHF. CDR3 in DNA: TGTGCCAGTAGGGTCTCTGAGGGGGCAAAGCCCCAGCATTTT.

The chain links TRBV6-5 to TRBJ2-4; 7 bases agree with TRBD2. CDR1 and CDR2 (germline): MNHEY, SVGAGI. Trimming removed 6 bases from V and 8 bases from J; junction bases left unmatched: 13. This CDR3 has 15 amino acids. The CDR3 is CASSRRGEGGDIQYF. The CDR3 DNA follows: TGTGCCAGCAGCCGGAGGGGTGAGGGAGGGGACATTCAGTACTTC.

The chain's CDR3 is CASSYPGVSYEQYF. As DNA, the CDR3 is TGTGCCAGCAGTTACCCGGGGGTCTCCTACGAGCAGTACTTC. The chain couples TRBV6-2 or TRBV6-3 to TRBJ2-7; possibly TRBD2 for D (6 bases). Deletions cut 2 bases from V and 0 bases from J, with 8 bases between. Germline V gene data show CDR1 as MNHEY and CDR2 as SVGEGT. CDR3 size: 14 residues.

About this clone: Germline and junction disagree at one end, which may indicate a read error. This chain links TRBV2 with TRBJ1-4; 7 nucleotides match TRBD1. Per germline, CDR1 SNHLY and CDR2 FYNNEI. This CDR3 has 11 residues. The CDR3 nucleotides read TGTGCCAGCGACGAGGGGGCAGGACCAATTTTT. It translates to CASDEGAGPIF.

There are a few counts of this clone. J is TRBJ2-5 and V is TRBV5-1; TRBD2 agrees at 9 bases. Germline CDR1 and CDR2: SGHRS and YFSETQ. This CDR3 spans 19 amino acids. Germline trimming cut 5 bases from V and 4 bases from J; bases unmatched to any gene: 21. CDR3 nucleotides: TGCGCCAGCAGTCCGAGGGGTAGCGGGGGCCTACAAGGACGAGAGACCCAGTACTTC. It is translated as CASSPRGSGGLQGRETQYF.

The chain uses TRBV6-4 and TRBJ2-3; 10 nucleotides match TRBD2. After removal of 2 bases from V and 4 bases from J, the junction contained 6 bases not matched to a gene. The CDR3 sequence is 16 residues long. Germline CDR1 MRHNA, CDR2 SNTAGT. CDR3 region: CASSDGAGGRSDTQYF. The CDR3 nucleotides are TGTGCCAGCAGTGACGGAGCGGGGGGGCGATCAGATACGCAGTATTTT.

The chain combines TRBV7-2 with TRBJ1-5; D call uncertain. The ends were cut back, 1 base at V and 4 bases at J, with 5 bases in the middle. This CDR3 has 13 residues. From germline, CDR1 is SGHTA and CDR2 FQGNSA. The CDR3 nucleotides are TGTGCCAGCAGCTTAGTTCGGAATCAGCCCCAGCATTTT. It encodes CASSLVRNQPQHF.

This rearrangement joins TRBV7-8 to TRBJ2-7; 9 nucleotides match TRBD1. CDR1 and CDR2 from the germline V gene are SGHVS and FQNEAQ. The length of the CDR3 is 13 residues. The ends lost 5 bases at V and 6 bases at J; junction bases unmatched: 5. This CDR3 is CASSRDRESEQYF. The CDR3 nucleotides read TGTGCCAGCAGCAGGGACAGGGAAAGCGAGCAGTACTTC.

The rearrangement joins TRBV6-1 to TRBJ2-6, with D uncertain. The length of the CDR3 is 14 residues. Trimming took 2 bases from V and 2 from J, leaving 4 bases between them. The germline V gene encodes CDR1 MNHNS and CDR2 SASEGT. CDR3 DNA: TGTGCCAGCAGTGAATTCGCTGGGGCCAACGTCCTGACTTTC. Residues: CASSEFAGANVLTF.

This chain uses TRBV4-3 with TRBJ2-7; 10 bases map to TRBD1. This CDR3 contains 15 residues. Germline V gene sequence: CDR1 LGHNA, CDR2 YSLEER. The ends lost 2 bases at V and 3 bases at J; junction bases unmatched: 4. For the CDR3, the DNA is TGCGCCAGCAGCCAATGGACAGGGGGAAACTACGAGCAGTACTTC. Translation gives CASSQWTGGNYEQYF.

The J gene is TRBJ2-3, the V gene TRBV5-4; weak D call: TRBD1 (5 bases). V was trimmed by 0 bases and J by 8 bases, leaving 16 bases between them. The CDR3 is 15 amino acids. Germline values: CDR1 SGHNT, CDR2 YYREEE (reference sequence). In nucleotides, the CDR3 is TGTGCCAGCAGCTTGGAGGTAGGGGCTCAGCGTACGCAGTATTTT. Its translation is CASSLEVGAQRTQYF. The full variable domain, in which reference TRBV5-4 and TRBJ2-3 provide the parts outside the CDR3, is ETGVTQSPTHLIKTRGQQVTLRCSSQSGHNTVSWYQQALGQGPQFIFQYYREEENGRGNFPPRFSGLQFPNYSSELNVNALELDDSALYLCASSLEVGAQRTQYFGPGTRLTVL.

This clone was picked up a small number of times. The chain uses TRBV7-9 and TRBJ2-7; 7 bases are shared with TRBD1. The CDR3 length is 14 residues. Germline V gene data show CDR1 as SEHNR and CDR2 as FQNEAQ (reference sequence). V was pared by 4 bases and J by 5 bases, with 8 bases of the junction left unmatched. In DNA, the CDR3 is TGTGCCAGCAGCTCTCGACAGGGTAAGAACGAGCAGTACTTC. This sequence encodes CASSSRQGKNEQYF.

The J gene is TRBJ2-7, the V gene TRBV7-6; D might be TRBD1 (6 bases). Per germline, CDR1 SGHVS and CDR2 FNYEAQ. V was shortened by 5 bases and J by 1 base, with 15 bases between the two germline ends. The CDR3 runs to 15 residues. For the CDR3, the DNA is TGTGCCAGCAGCGAACGGGACATACGGTCCTACGAGCAGTACTTC. Its translation: CASSERDIRSYEQYF.

This clone was seen only a few times. The V gene is TRBV15, the J gene TRBJ1-2, with 10 bases fitting TRBD1. The V gene's germline CDR1 is LNHNV and CDR2 YYDKDF (reference sequence). Unmatched junction bases numbered 8, after V lost 0 bases and J lost 7 bases. The CDR3 is 16 amino acids. The CDR3 sequence: CATSREPSDRGAGYTF. In nucleotides, the CDR3 is TGTGCCACCAGCAGAGAACCTTCGGACAGGGGGGCTGGCTACACCTTC.

The chain links TRBV2 to TRBJ1-1; TRBD1 matches 7 bases. J lost 6 bases, V lost 7 bases, and 11 bases had no gene match. The CDR3 is 14 residues long. Germline-derived CDR1 and CDR2 are SNHLY and FYNNEI. The CDR3 region is CASTWRGRGAEAFF. The CDR3, as DNA: TGTGCCAGCACCTGGAGGGGCAGGGGGGCTGAAGCTTTCTTT.

The V call is TRBV4-3, the J call TRBJ2-2; 11 nucleotides agree with TRBD2. CDR3 length: 16 amino acids. From germline, CDR1 is LGHNA and CDR2 YSLEER. Trimming at V came to 1 base and at J to 5 bases, leaving 3 bases not matched to a gene. In DNA form, the CDR3 reads TGCGCCAGCAGCCAAGGGACTAGCGGGCCTACCGGGGAGCTGTTTTTT. Protein product: CASSQGTSGPTGELFF.

The rearrangement joins TRBV11-2 to TRBJ2-7, with unresolved D. The CDR3 has 11 amino acids. Trimming cost V 5 bases and J 3 bases, with 5 bases left between them. Germline V lookup: CDR1 SGHAT, CDR2 FQNNGV. The CDR3 loop is CASSPIYEQYF. DNA of the CDR3: TGTGCCAGCAGCCCAATCTACGAGCAGTACTTC.

The chain combines TRBV6-5 with TRBJ2-2; tentatively, D is TRBD1 (5 bases). Germline V gene data show CDR1 as MNHEY and CDR2 as SVGAGI. Trimming shortened V by 4 bases and J by 0 bases, and 12 bases separated the two germline ends. The CDR3 extends over 16 amino acids. CDR3 sequence: CASSLRQTANTGELFF. DNA for the CDR3: TGTGCCAGCAGTTTACGACAGACAGCGAACACCGGGGAGCTGTTTTTT.

The V call is TRBV5-6, the J call TRBJ1-4; possibly TRBD1 for D (6 bases). The CDR3 is 16 residues long. Trimming left V 1 base short and J 5 bases short, with 15 bases between. From germline, CDR1 is SGHDT and CDR2 YYEEEE. CDR3 in DNA: TGTGCCAGCAGCTTGTTGTCCAGGACAGACAATGAAAAACTGTTTTTT. This sequence encodes CASSLLSRTDNEKLFF.